Detailed here is one TCR beta chain. Its cognate antigen is unknown. The sample originates from a study of radiation and T cells in renal cell carcinoma. Whole-study findings and limits: Top tumor clonotypes rose in blood 2 weeks post-radiation, then contracted.

Noted time point: blood 4 weeks post-SBRT, at nephrectomy. Treatment described: 15 Gy SBRT to primary tumor, nephrectomy 4 weeks later. Nephrectomy followed 15 Gy stereotactic body radiation by 4 weeks. Assay: immunoSEQ multiplex PCR; the TCRdb copy retains only in-frame clones and omits some. The table shows about 83,000 clones, with less than 85% occurring only once. Germline V gene sequence: CDR1 KGHSH, CDR2 LQKENI. The CDR3 runs 15 residues. V dropped 3 bases and J dropped 0; count of bases not matched to a gene: 2. The TCR originated in an older woman with renal cell carcinoma. Sequenced here: blood, sampled from a patient whose treatment included radiotherapy and nephrectomy. V is TRBV18 and J is TRBJ1-2; TRBD1 matches at 9 bases. CDR3 sequence reads: CASSPGTGTNYGYTF. Here the CDR3 DNA reads TGTGCCAGCTCACCCGGGACAGGGACTAACTATGGCTACACCTTC. The entire variable domain, with the rest obtained from reference TRBV18 and TRBJ1-2, is as follows: NAGVMQNPRHLVRRRGQEARLRCSPMKGHSHVYWYRQLPEEGLKFMVYLQKENIIDESGMPKERFSAEFPKEGPSILRIQQVVRGDSAAYFCASSPGTGTNYGYTFGSGTRLTVV.